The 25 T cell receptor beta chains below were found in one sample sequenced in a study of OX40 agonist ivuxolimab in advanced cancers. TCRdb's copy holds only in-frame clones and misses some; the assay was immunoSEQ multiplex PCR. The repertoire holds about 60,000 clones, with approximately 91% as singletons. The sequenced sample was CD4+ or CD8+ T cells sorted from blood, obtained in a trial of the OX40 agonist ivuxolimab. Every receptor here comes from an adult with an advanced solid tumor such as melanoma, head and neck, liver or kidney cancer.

CDR3 residues: CASTWTGQNEKLFF. The CDR3 nucleotides are TGTGCCAGCACTTGGACAGGGCAGAATGAAAAACTGTTTTTT. V is TRBV6-4 and J is TRBJ1-4; 8 nucleotides agree with TRBD1. Germline-derived CDR1 and CDR2 are MRHNA and SNTAGT. The CDR3 is 14 residues long. The V gene end was trimmed by 7 bases and the J gene end by 5 bases; junction bases not matched to a gene: 6.

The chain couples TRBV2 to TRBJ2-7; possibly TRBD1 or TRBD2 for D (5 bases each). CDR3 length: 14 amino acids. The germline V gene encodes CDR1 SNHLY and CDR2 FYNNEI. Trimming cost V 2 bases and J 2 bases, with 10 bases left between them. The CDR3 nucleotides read TGTGCCAGCAGTGAATGGGACGGTGCCTACGAGCAGTACTTC. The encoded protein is CASSEWDGAYEQYF.

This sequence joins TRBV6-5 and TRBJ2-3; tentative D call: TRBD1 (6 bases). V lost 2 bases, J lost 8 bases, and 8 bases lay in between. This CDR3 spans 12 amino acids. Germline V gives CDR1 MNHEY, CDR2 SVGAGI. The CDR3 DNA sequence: TGTGCCAGCAGTTACACACAGGGTACGCAGTATTTT. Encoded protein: CASSYTQGTQYF.

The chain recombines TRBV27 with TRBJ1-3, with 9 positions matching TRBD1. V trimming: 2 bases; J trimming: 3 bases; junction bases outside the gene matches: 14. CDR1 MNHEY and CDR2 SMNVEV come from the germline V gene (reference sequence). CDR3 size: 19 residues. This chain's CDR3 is CASSLRGTGPDGSGNTIYF. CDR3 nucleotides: TGTGCCAGCAGTTTACGGGGGACAGGGCCTGACGGGAGTGGAAACACCATATATTTT.

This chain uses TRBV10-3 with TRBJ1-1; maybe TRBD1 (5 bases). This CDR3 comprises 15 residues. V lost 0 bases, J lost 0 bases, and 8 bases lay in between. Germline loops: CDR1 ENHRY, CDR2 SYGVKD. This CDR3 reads CAISESGQMNTEAFF. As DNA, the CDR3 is TGTGCCATCAGTGAGTCGGGGCAGATGAACACTGAAGCTTTCTTT.

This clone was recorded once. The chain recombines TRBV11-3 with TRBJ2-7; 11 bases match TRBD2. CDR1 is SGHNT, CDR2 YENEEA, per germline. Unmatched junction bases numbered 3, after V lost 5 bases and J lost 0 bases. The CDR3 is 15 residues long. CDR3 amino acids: CASSPTSGGSYEQYF. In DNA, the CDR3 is TGTGCCAGCAGCCCCACTAGCGGGGGCTCCTACGAGCAGTACTTC.

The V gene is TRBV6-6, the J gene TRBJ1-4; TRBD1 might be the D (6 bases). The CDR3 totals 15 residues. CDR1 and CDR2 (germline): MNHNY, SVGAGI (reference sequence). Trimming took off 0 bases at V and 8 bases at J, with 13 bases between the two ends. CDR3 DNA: TGTGCCAGCAGTTACTCAAGGGGGGTGGAGGAAAAACTGTTTTTT. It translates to CASSYSRGVEEKLFF.

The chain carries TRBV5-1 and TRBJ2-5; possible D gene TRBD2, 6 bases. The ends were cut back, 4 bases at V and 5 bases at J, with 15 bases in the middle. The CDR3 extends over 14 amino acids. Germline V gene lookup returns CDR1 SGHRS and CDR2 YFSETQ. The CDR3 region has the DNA TGCGCCAGCAGCCCCGGGACTCTGGGGGAGACCCAGTACTTC. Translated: CASSPGTLGETQYF.

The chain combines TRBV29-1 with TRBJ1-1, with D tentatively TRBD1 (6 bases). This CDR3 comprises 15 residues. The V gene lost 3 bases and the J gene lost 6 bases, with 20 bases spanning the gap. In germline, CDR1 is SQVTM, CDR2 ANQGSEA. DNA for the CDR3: TGCAGCGTTGATCCTAATAGGGGGTTCATCTCTGAAGCTTTCTTT. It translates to CSVDPNRGFISEAFF. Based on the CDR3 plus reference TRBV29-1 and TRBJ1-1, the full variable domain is SAVISQKPSRDICQRGTSLTIQCQVDSQVTMMFWYRQQPGQSLTLIATANQGSEATYESGFVIDKFPISRPNLTFSTLTVSNMSPEDSSIYLCSVDPNRGFISEAFFGQGTRLTVV.

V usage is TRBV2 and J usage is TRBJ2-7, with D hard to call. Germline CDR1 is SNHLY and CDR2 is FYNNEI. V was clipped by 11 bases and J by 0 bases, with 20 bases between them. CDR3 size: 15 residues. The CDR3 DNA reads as TGTGCCGTCACAGTGTCGGATCGCACCTCCTACGAGCAGTACTTC. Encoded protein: CAVTVSDRTSYEQYF.

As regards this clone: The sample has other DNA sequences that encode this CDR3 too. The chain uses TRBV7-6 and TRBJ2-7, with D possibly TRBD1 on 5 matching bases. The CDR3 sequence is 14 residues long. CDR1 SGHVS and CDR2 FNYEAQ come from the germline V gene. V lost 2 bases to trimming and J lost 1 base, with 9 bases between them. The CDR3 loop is CASSLWTNSYEQYF. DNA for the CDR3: TGTGCCAGCAGCTTATGGACAAATTCCTACGAGCAGTACTTC.

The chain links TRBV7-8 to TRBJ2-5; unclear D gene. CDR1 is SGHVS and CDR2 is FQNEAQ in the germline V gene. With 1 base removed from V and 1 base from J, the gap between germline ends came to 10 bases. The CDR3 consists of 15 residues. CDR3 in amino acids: CASSLVWLPQETQYF. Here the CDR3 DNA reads TGTGCCAGCAGCTTAGTTTGGCTCCCCCAAGAGACCCAGTACTTC. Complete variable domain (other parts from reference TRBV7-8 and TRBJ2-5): GAGVSQSPRYKVAKRGQDVALRCDPISGHVSLFWYQQALGQGPEFLTYFQNEAQLDKSGLPSDRFFAERPEGSVSTLKIQRTQQEDSAVYLCASSLVWLPQETQYFGPGTRLLVL.

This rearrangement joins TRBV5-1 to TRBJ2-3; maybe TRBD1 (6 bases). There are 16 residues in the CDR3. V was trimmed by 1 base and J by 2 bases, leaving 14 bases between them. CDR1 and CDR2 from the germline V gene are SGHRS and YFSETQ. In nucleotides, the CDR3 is TGCGCCAGCAGCTTGACAGGGAAGAGGGCCACAGATACGCAGTATTTT. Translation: CASSLTGKRATDTQYF.

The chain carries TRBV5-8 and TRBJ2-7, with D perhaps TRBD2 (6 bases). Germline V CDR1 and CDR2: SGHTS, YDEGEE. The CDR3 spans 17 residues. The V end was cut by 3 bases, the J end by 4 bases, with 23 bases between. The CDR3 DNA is TGTGCCAGCAGCTCTTTTGGGCTAGCGATAGAATATTACGAGCAGTACTTC. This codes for CASSSFGLAIEYYEQYF. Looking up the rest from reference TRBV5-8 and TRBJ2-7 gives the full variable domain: EAGVTQSPTHLIKTRGQQATLRCSPISGHTSVYWYQQALGLGLQFLLWYDEGEERNRGNFPPRFSGRQFPNYSSELNVNALELEDSALYLCASSSFGLAIEYYEQYFGPGTRLTVT.

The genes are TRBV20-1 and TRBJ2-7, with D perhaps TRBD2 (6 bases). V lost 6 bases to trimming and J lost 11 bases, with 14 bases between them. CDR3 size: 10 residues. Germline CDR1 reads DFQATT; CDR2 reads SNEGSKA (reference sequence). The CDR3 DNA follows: TGCAGTGCAGCGGGTCCGAGGAAGTACTTC. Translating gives CSAAGPRKYF.

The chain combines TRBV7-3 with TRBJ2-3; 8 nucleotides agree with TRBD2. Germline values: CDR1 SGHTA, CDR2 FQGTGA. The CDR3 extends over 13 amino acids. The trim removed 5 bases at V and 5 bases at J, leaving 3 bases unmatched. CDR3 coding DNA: TGTGCCAGCAGCCCCGGGGGGGGAGATACGCAGTATTTT. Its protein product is CASSPGGGDTQYF.

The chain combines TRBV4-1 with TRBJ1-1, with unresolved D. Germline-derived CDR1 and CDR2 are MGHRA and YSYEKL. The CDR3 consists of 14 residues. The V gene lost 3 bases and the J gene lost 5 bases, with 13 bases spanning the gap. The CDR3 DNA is TGCGCCAGCAGCCATTTTCTCATCACTACTGAAGCTTTCTTT. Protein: CASSHFLITTEAFF.

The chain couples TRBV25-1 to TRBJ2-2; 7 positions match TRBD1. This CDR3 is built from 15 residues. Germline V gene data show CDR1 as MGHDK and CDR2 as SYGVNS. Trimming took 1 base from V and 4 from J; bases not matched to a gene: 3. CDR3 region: CASSEFTGATGELFF. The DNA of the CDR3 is TGTGCCAGCAGTGAATTTACAGGGGCCACCGGGGAGCTGTTTTTT.

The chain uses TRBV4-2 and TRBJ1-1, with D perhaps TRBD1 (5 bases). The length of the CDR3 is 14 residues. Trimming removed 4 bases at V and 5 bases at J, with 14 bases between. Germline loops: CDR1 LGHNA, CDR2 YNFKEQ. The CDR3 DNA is TGTGCCAGCAGCCCGGGTGGGGGGGGAACTGAAGCTTTCTTT. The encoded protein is CASSPGGGGTEAFF.

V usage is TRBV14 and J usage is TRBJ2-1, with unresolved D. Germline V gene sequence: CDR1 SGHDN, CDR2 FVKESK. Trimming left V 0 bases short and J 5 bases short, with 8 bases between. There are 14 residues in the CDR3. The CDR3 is CASSQDYADNEQFF. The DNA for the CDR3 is TGTGCCAGCAGCCAAGATTACGCAGACAATGAGCAGTTCTTC.

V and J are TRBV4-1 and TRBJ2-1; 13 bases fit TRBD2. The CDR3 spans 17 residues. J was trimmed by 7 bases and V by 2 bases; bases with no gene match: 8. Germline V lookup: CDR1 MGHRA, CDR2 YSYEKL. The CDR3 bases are TGCGCCAGCAGCCAACGCGGGACTAGCGGGACATGGAATGAGCAGTTCTTC. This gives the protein CASSQRGTSGTWNEQFF.

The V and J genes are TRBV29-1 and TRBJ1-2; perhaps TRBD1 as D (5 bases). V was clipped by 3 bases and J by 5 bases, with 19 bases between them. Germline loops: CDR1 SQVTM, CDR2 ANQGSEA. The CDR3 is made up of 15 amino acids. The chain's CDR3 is CSVDSRGDASYGYTF. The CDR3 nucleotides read TGCAGCGTTGATAGTAGGGGCGACGCGTCTTATGGCTACACCTTC.

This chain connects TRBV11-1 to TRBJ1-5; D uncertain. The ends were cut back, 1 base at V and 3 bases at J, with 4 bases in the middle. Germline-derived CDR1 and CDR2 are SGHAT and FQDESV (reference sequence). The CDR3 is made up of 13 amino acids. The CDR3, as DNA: TGTGCCAGCAGCTTAGAGGCCAATCAGCCCCAGCATTTT. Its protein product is CASSLEANQPQHF.

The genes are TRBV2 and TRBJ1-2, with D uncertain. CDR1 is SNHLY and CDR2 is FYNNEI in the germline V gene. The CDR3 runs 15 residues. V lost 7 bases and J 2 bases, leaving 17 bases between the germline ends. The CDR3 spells CASIASHGGNYGYTF. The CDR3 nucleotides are TGTGCCAGCATCGCCTCACACGGCGGAAACTATGGCTACACCTTC.

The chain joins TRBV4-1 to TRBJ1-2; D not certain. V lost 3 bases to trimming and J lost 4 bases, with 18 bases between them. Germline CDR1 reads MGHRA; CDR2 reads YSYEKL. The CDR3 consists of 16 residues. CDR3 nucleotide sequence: TGCGCCAGCAGCCACAATTCGGCGCCGTCGGGCTATGGCTACACCTTC. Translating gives CASSHNSAPSGYGYTF.